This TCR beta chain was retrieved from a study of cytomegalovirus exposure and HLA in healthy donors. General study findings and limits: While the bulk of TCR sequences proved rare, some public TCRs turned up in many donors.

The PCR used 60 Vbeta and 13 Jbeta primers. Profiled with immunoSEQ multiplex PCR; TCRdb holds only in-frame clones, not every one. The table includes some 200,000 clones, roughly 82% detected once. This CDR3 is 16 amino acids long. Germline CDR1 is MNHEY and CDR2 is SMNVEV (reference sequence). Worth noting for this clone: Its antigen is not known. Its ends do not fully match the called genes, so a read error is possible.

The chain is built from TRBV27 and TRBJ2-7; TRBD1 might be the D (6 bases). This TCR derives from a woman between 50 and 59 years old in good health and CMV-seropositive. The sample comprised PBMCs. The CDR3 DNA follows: TGTGCCGGCAGTTTAGGGTTCGGGACAACTACCTACGAGCAGTACTTC. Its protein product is CAGSLGFGTTTYEQYF.